This paragraph reports one T cell receptor (beta chain). CDR1 and CDR2 (germline): SGHVS, FQNEAQ. The CDR3 consists of 12 residues. The V gene lost 2 bases and the J gene lost 5 bases, with 5 bases spanning the gap. TCRdb ran MiXCR on the 5' RACE reads and lists one entry per CDR3 protein. Altogether around 200,000 distinct CDR3 sequences are present, approximately 10% being singletons, with the ten largest covering 36%. This sample is part of a study of T cells after yellow fever vaccination. Study information: The authors prepared low-cell-number fractions using SMART-Seq v4 Ultra Low Input.

Sequenced material: CD8+ T cells sorted from PBMCs, taken 15 days after the yellow fever booster vaccination. The chain recombines TRBV7-8 with TRBJ2-3, with no clear D. The TCR sequence derives from a young man who received the YFV17D yellow fever vaccine. CDR3 protein: CASSLSQDTQYF. In DNA, the CDR3 is TGTGCCAGCAGCTTATCCCAAGATACGCAGTATTTT.